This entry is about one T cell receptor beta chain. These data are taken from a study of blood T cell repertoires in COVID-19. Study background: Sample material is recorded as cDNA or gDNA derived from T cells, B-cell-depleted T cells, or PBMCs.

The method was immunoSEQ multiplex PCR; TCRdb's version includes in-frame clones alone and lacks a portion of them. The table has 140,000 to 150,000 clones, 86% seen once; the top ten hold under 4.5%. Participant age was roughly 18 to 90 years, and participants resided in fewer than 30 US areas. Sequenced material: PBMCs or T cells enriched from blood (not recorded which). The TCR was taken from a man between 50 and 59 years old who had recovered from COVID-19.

CDR3 nucleotide sequence: TGTGCCAGCAGTGAATCAACTAGAAATTGGTTCAATAATTCACCCCTCCACTTT. Its protein is CASSESTRNWFNNSPLHF. The chain has TRBV25-1 and TRBJ1-6; D remains unclear. Trimming stripped 1 base from V and 5 bases from J, with 18 bases between. The CDR3 loop spans 18 amino acids. The germline V gene has CDR1 MGHDK and CDR2 SYGVNS.